The source of this TCR beta chain is a study of identifying expanded T cells in peripheral blood. The method was immunoSEQ multiplex PCR; TCRdb's version includes in-frame clones alone and lacks a portion of them. The data show about 78,000 clones, just under 85% seen once. As concerns this clone: Its antigen is unknown.

Healthy donors had no documented immune events, such as infections, while sampled. Overall study findings and caveats: Over two and four weeks, about 15 and 19 clones changed, versus around 1.1 between replicates.

This CDR3 is built from 16 residues. The germline CDR1 and CDR2 sequences are SNHLY and FYNNEI. V lost 1 base and J 7 bases, leaving 17 bases between the germline ends. The chain is built from TRBV2 and TRBJ2-1; TRBD2 is a possible D gene (6 bases). The sequencing sample was made of blood. This TCR derives from a person between 18 and 75 years old in good health. This chain's CDR3 is CASSEGARDLGNEQFF. The CDR3, as DNA: TGTGCCAGCAGTGAAGGAGCCCGGGACTTGGGAAATGAGCAGTTCTTC.